The subject of this entry is one T cell receptor (beta chain). Its antigen remains undetermined. No base quality values were provided; no much bigger clone lies one nucleotide off. This specimen belongs to a study of siplizumab effects on memory and regulatory T cells (dated by TCRdb to about 2019). At the level of the whole study: The effect of the anti-CD2 antibody siplizumab on alloreactive T-cell subsets was examined in allogeneic mixed lymphocyte reactions constructed from human PBMCs.

Unstimulated CD4+ memory cells were also sequenced in three donor pairs, together with CD4+ naive, CD8+ TEMRA, CD8+ naive and CD8+ effector memory subsets. TCRbeta CDR3 sequencing was performed on sorted unstimulated T cells and on proliferating T cells recovered from mixed lymphocyte reactions. Fresh whole blood from about ten HLA-typed healthy donors served as the source for isolating PBMCs. The library was obtained by the immunoSEQ multiplex PCR assay. Each sample had around 100,000 TCR templates assayed by the deep sequencing platform. Genomic DNA extracted from sorted T cells was used for TCRbeta CDR3 sequencing. The source study handled its data this way. Clonal analysis of TCRbeta CDR3 data was done in the R programming language. Alloreactive CD4+ and CD8+ clones were identified by comparing unstimulated samples to CFSE-low samples taken after the reaction. Regulatory or non-regulatory origin was assigned to alloreactive CD4+ clones by matching of sequences to sorted unstimulated Treg and non-Treg repertoires. Here the immuneACCESS table is served through TCRdb, limited to in-frame sequences with V and J called. Missing clones are a known gap in these copies; in checked studies unresolved V genes cover under half, and the rest lacks a known reason. V and J calls plus clone size are reproduced from that table; the DNA served to infer D and trimming. In all, the sample holds about 64,000 clones, and around 96% of those were seen once. More than 0.075% of the sample is in the top ten clones.

Beyond this particular receptor, the publication reports: Whether proliferating Tregs from siplizumab cultures actually had suppressive function was not functionally confirmed. About 75-96% of proliferating CD4+ or CD8+ clones could not be given a naive or memory phenotype. Among mappable alloreactive CD4+ clones, the Treg-derived fraction averaged approximately 63% with siplizumab versus 25% to 30% in control reactions. Compared with memory T cells, unstimulated naive T cells appeared more diverse, and naive cells seemed to make a substantial contribution to the alloresponse. The cumulative frequency of alloreactive sequences traceable to unstimulated CD4+ memory T cells was significantly reduced by siplizumab. Because sequences below about 10^-5 frequency were poorly captured, only a minor fraction of alloreactive clones could be mapped to unstimulated subsets.

The receptor comes from a human donor in good health. Sequencing was carried out using naive CD8+ T cells sorted from blood. In the paper's terms, the cell subset or site label means: unstimulated naive T cells.

The nucleotide sequence is given as TGTGCCAGTAGTCGGGTAGGGACTTTAGAGCAGTACTTC. Translation gives CASSRVGTLEQYF. The V gene is TRBV19 and the J gene is TRBJ2-7; TRBD2 is a possible D gene, resting on 6 matching bases. V loses 5 bases of germline sequence and J loses 7 bases, and the interval between the two ends is 15 bases. There are 13 amino acids in the CDR3, from cysteine to phenylalanine inclusive. The retained sequence is limited to the CDR3, 39 bases, with the frame set at the first base. From the germline V gene (reference sequence), CDR1 is LNHDA and CDR2 is SQIVND.